This T cell receptor beta chain was identified in a study of T cells in Graves' hyperthyroidism and ophthalmopathy. Broader study findings: Appearing also in blood were most of the thyroid clonotypes expanded above 0.001.

At least ten counts were recorded for this clonotype. Antigen: not known. It was 10 ml of fresh peripheral blood that supplied the PBMCs. CDR1 is SGHRS and CDR2 is YFSETQ in the germline V gene. The CDR3 loop spans 15 amino acids. Trimming pared 1 base from V and 2 bases from J, leaving 9 bases between. It was RNA transcripts that yielded the amplified TCR beta CDR3 regions. The primer set for the first-round RT-PCR of the TCR CDR3 was HTBI. MiXCR, run by TCRdb on the multiplex PCR reads, gives a single entry per CDR3 protein. The table has some 360,000 distinct CDR3 sequences, approximately 15% seen once.

The clonotype comes from a woman aged 60-75 years with Graves' hyperthyroidism. This rearrangement joins TRBV5-1 to TRBJ2-2, with TRBD1 as a possible D gene (6 bases). Sequencing was performed on blood. CDR3 nucleotide sequence: TGCGCCAGCAGCTTGTGGGGGCCCAACACCGGGGAGCTGTTTTTT. Protein sequence: CASSLWGPNTGELFF.